This note documents a single T cell receptor (beta chain) sequence. This sample stems from a study of shared clonotypes between healthy human individuals. CDR3 length equals 13 residues. Repertoires were generated with immunoSEQ multiplex PCR, while TCRdb's copy carries only in-frame clones and drops some. The data contain around 600,000 clones, 95% of them singletons. CD8 cells classed as naive were CD45RO-negative and positively selected for CCR7, excluding terminally differentiated effector memory CD45RA+ cells. The origin of this receptor is a woman in her thirties in good health. Sequenced material: naive CD8+ T cells sorted from blood. The chain is built from TRBV1 and TRBJ2-1; TRBD1, the table's D call, lacks a check against the DNA. TRBV1 is listed as a pseudogene. CDR3 sequence (DNA): TGCACCAAGAGAGGGGGCCCTTACAATGAGCAGTTCTTC. As protein: CTKRGGPYNEQFF.